These 15 T cell receptor beta chains originate from one sample sequenced in a study of T cells in Graves' hyperthyroidism and ophthalmopathy. TCR beta CDR3 regions were amplified from RNA transcripts. A first-round RT-PCR of the TCR CDR3 used the HTBI primer set. Using its own MiXCR run on the multiplex PCR reads, TCRdb lists one record per CDR3 protein. There are about 350,000 distinct CDR3 sequences in the sample; approximately 14% occur only once, and roughly 24% lies in the top ten. Sequences were obtained from blood. These receptors all come from a woman in her twenties or thirties with Graves' hyperthyroidism.

This clonotype was detected only a few times. This chain connects TRBV7-8 to TRBJ1-5; no reliable D call. V lost 4 bases to trimming and J lost 6 bases, with 10 bases between them. This CDR3 is built from 13 residues. Germline CDR1 is SGHVS and CDR2 is FQNEAQ. As DNA, the CDR3 is TGTGCCAGCAGCTCAGAGTGGAGTCAGCCCCAGCATTTT. Protein product: CASSSEWSQPQHF. Variable domain in full (rest from reference TRBV7-8 and TRBJ1-5): GAGVSQSPRYKVAKRGQDVALRCDPISGHVSLFWYQQALGQGPEFLTYFQNEAQLDKSGLPSDRFFAERPEGSVSTLKIQRTQQEDSAVYLCASSSEWSQPQHFGDGTRLSIL.

This clonotype occurred many times. V is TRBV11-2 and J is TRBJ2-7; the D gene is possibly TRBD2 (6 bases). The length of the CDR3 is 15 residues. The V gene lost 5 bases and the J gene lost 1 base, with 15 bases spanning the gap. CDR1 and CDR2 (germline): SGHAT, FQNNGV. The CDR3 DNA reads TGTGCCAGCAGCCAGTTGTGGGACTTATCCTACGAGCAGTACTTC. Protein: CASSQLWDLSYEQYF.

This clonotype has a handful of counts. This rearrangement joins TRBV7-2 to TRBJ2-7, with TRBD2 identical over 10 bases. V shed 2 bases, J shed 6 bases, and the junction held 16 bases outside the gene matches. CDR3 length: 18 amino acids. Germline values: CDR1 SGHTA, CDR2 FQGNSA. CDR3 residues: CASSLWSGRAEAFGEQYF. The CDR3 DNA follows: TGTGCCAGCAGCTTATGGAGCGGGAGGGCCGAGGCGTTTGGCGAGCAGTACTTC.

This chain links TRBV9 with TRBJ2-5; 10 bases map to TRBD2. The V gene's germline CDR1 is SGDLS and CDR2 YYNGEE. The CDR3 covers 18 residues. V gave up 0 bases and J gave up 1 base; unmatched junction bases: 9. CDR3 sequence (DNA): TGTGCCAGCAGCGTAGGTCTCCCGACTAGCGGGTTCCAAGAGACCCAGTACTTC. As protein: CASSVGLPTSGFQETQYF. Filled out from reference TRBV9 and TRBJ2-5, the complete variable domain reads DSGVTQTPKHLITATGQRVTLRCSPRSGDLSVYWYQQSLDQGLQFLIQYYNGEERAKGNILERFSAQQFPDLHSELNLSSLELGDSALYFCASSVGLPTSGFQETQYFGPGTRLLVL.

This clonotype has at least ten counts. The J gene is TRBJ2-1, the V gene TRBV12-3 or TRBV12-4; D is tentatively TRBD1 or TRBD2 (6 bases each). This CDR3 is built from 13 residues. The V and J ends lost 6 bases and 3 bases respectively, with 9 bases between them. The CDR3 bases are TGTGCCAGCAGACAGGGAGGCTACAATGAGCAGTTCTTC. This encodes CASRQGGYNEQFF.

V and J are TRBV5-1 and TRBJ1-6, with TRBD1 identical over 10 bases. This CDR3 comprises 14 residues. The V segment lost 6 bases and the J segment 8 bases; nucleotides outside the gene matches: 5. Germline-derived CDR1 and CDR2 are SGHRS and YFSETQ. Here the CDR3 reads CASNRDRGDSPLHF. The CDR3 bases are TGCGCCAGCAACCGGGACAGGGGCGATTCACCCCTCCACTTT.

This chain joins TRBV30 and TRBJ2-7; D might be TRBD1 (6 bases). The V end was cut by 1 base, the J end by 4 bases, with 17 bases between. Per germline, CDR1 GTSNPN and CDR2 SVGIG (reference sequence). The CDR3 consists of 15 residues. The CDR3 coding sequence is TGTGCCTGGAGTGACAGGGTGCGAAACTCATACGAGCAGTACTTC. Translating gives CAWSDRVRNSYEQYF.

In regard to this clonotype: One end of the junction is discordant with germline, which a read error may explain. The rearrangement uses TRBV12-3 or TRBV12-4 and TRBJ1-1; a possible D gene is TRBD1 (5 bases). The CDR3 spans 16 residues. The CDR3 DNA follows: TGTGCCAGCAGTTTAAACGGACACCTTAGAGACACTGAAACTTTCTTT. Protein product: CASSLNGHLRDTETFF.

The table lists this clonotype with many counts. The genes are TRBV7-9 and TRBJ2-3; the D is unclear. V lost 7 bases, J lost 0 bases, and 14 bases lay in between. This CDR3 has 15 amino acids. Germline assignment: CDR1 SEHNR and CDR2 FQNEAQ (reference sequence). The CDR3 DNA sequence: TGTGCCAGCACCAAGAGCGTGGTTAGCACAGATACGCAGTATTTT. Protein sequence: CASTKSVVSTDTQYF. Full variable domain (outside the CDR3, taken from reference TRBV7-9 and TRBJ2-3): DTGVSQNPRHKITKRGQNVTFRCDPISEHNRLYWYRQTLGQGPEFLTYFQNEAQLEKSRLLSDRFSAERPKGSFSTLEIQRTEQGDSAMYLCASTKSVVSTDTQYFGPGTRLTVL.

This clonotype occurred a few times. The chain uses TRBV3-1 and TRBJ2-7; D is possibly TRBD2 (6 bases). The CDR3 loop spans 17 amino acids. Between the trimmed V and J ends, which lost 0 bases and 2 bases, there was a span of 17 bases. CDR1 LGHDT and CDR2 YNNKEL come from the germline V gene (reference sequence). The CDR3 here is CASSQDIGAGITYEQYF. CDR3 in DNA: TGTGCCAGCAGCCAAGATATCGGAGCGGGCATCACCTACGAGCAGTACTTC.

This clonotype was detected only a few times. V is TRBV7-2 and J is TRBJ1-3; D is unclear. V was shortened by 1 base and J by 6 bases, with 13 bases between the two germline ends. CDR1 and CDR2 from the germline V gene are SGHTA and FQGNSA. This CDR3 is 15 amino acids long. The CDR3 spells CASSLGGGHANTIYF. The CDR3 DNA reads TGTGCCAGCAGCTTAGGTGGAGGTCACGCAAACACCATATATTTT.

A single count supports this clonotype. A much larger clone lies a single base off, so this may be a read error. This chain joins TRBV2 and TRBJ1-1; D ambiguous. This CDR3 contains 14 residues. The germline gives CDR1 SNHLY, CDR2 FYNNEI. CDR3 coding DNA: TGTGCCAGCAGTCTGTCAGTGGGCGCCACTGAAGCTCTCTTT. As protein: CASSLSVGATEALF.

The sample holds many counts of this clonotype. V is TRBV6-1 and J is TRBJ1-2; D remains unclear. V gave up 6 bases and J gave up 8 bases, with 16 bases separating them. The CDR3 is 13 amino acids. The germline V gene encodes CDR1 MNHNS and CDR2 SASEGT. CDR3 in DNA: TGTGCCAGCAGACTCACGATAGGGCAAGGCTACACCTTC. Encoded protein: CASRLTIGQGYTF.

In this sample, this clonotype turned up a few times. DNA of the CDR3: TGTGCCAGTCAAAACGGACAGGCAGATAACACTGAAGCTTTCTTT. Translated: CASQNGQADNTEAFF. This chain links TRBV19 with TRBJ1-1; 7 bases agree with TRBD1. Germline-derived CDR1 and CDR2 are LNHDA and SQIVND (reference sequence). The CDR3 consists of 15 residues. The V gene end was trimmed by 8 bases and the J gene end by 2 bases; junction bases not matched to a gene: 11.

This clonotype was recorded at least ten times. V gene TRBV7-2 combines with J gene TRBJ1-1, with D perhaps TRBD1 (5 bases). Trimming shortened V by 5 bases and J by 9 bases, and 19 bases separated the two germline ends. The CDR3 runs 14 residues. Per the germline V gene, CDR1 is SGHTA and CDR2 is FQGNSA. The CDR3 protein is CASSPASGGWKAFF. Written as DNA, the CDR3 is TGTGCCAGCAGCCCAGCGTCGGGGGGTTGGAAAGCTTTCTTT.